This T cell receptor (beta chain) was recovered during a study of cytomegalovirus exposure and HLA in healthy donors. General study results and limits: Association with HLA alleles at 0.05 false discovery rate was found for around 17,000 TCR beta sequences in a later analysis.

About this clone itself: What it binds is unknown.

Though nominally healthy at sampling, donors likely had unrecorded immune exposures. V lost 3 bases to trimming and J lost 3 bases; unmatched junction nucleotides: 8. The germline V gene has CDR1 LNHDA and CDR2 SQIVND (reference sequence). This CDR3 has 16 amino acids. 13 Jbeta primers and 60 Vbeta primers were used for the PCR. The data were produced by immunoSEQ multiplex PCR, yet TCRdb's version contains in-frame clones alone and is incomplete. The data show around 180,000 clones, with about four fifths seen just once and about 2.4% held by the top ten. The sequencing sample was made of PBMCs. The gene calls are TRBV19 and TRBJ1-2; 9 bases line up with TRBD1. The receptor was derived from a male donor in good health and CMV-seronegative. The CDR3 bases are TGTGCCAGTAGTATTAGTGGACAGGGGAAAGACTATGGCTACACCTTC. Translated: CASSISGQGKDYGYTF.